A selection of T cell receptor beta chains follows, all from one sample in a study of cytomegalovirus exposure and HLA in healthy donors. TCRdb's copy holds only in-frame clones and misses some; the assay was immunoSEQ multiplex PCR. The sample has roughly 100,000 clones, approximately 80% seen once. Sequenced material: PBMCs. These receptors were obtained from a man aged 25 to 45 in good health and CMV-seronegative. Both conserved end residues are part of each CDR3. A D gene is named only where the DNA matches it firmly. Clone size is stated in some rows and not others, as once, few, many or a class when expanded.

j_call d_call clone_size v_call cdr3_nt cdr3_aa
TRBJ1-1 TRBD1 . TRBV27 TGTGCCAGCAGTTCCCTCCCGGGACAGGGAACGGACACTGAAGCTTTCTTT CASSSLPGQGTDTEAFF
TRBJ1-5 . . TRBV10-1 TGCGCCAGCAGTGAGCGAGGGTTCAATCAGCCCCAGCATTTT CASSERGFNQPQHF
TRBJ1-5 . once TRBV5-6 TGTGCCAGCAGCTTGGGCAGGGCGGTCAATCAGCCCCAGCATTTT CASSLGRAVNQPQHF
TRBJ1-5 . . TRBV15 TGTGCCACCAGCAGAGATTCTTGGGCAGGGCTGAATCAGCCCCAGCATTTT CATSRDSWAGLNQPQHF
TRBJ2-3 TRBD2 . TRBV10-3 TGTGCCATCAGCACTAGCGGAACTAGCACAGATACGCAGTATTTT CAISTSGTSTDTQYF
TRBJ2-1 TRBD2 . TRBV10-1 TGCGCCAGCAGTGAGTCGAACGCGGGGGGGCGTGGTGAGCAGTTCTTC CASSESNAGGRGEQFF
TRBJ2-7 . . TRBV6-1 TGTGCCAGCAGGCCCGGAGGATCCTACGAGCAGTACTTC CASRPGGSYEQYF
TRBJ2-2 TRBD2 . TRBV19 TGTGCCAGTAGTACGGGGGGGTGGAACACCGGGGAGCTGTTTTTT CASSTGGWNTGELFF
TRBJ1-3 TRBD1 . TRBV10-3 TGTGCCATCAGAGACCCGACAGGGAAGGGTGGAAACACCATATATTTT CAIRDPTGKGGNTIYF
TRBJ2-1 . . TRBV12-1 TGTGCCAGCAGCTTTTACCCAAGAAGCGGGAGCGCTTGGTGTTACAATGAGCAGTTCTTC CASSFYPRSGSAWCYNEQFF
TRBJ2-7 TRBD2 . TRBV27 TGTGCCAGCTCGGCTAGCGGTTACTACGAGCAGTACTTC CASSASGYYEQYF
TRBJ2-1 TRBD2 . TRBV6-4 TGTGCCAGCAGTGACGAGACTAGCGGGGGGGTTAATGAGCAGTTCTTC CASSDETSGGVNEQFF
TRBJ1-5 TRBD1 . TRBV6-6 TGTGCCAGCAGGAGAACAGGGGAAGGCAATCAGCCCCAGCATTTT CASRRTGEGNQPQHF
TRBJ2-1 . . TRBV9 TGTGCCAGCAGCTGGGAAGAAACGGAGGATGAGCAGTTCTTC CASSWEETEDEQFF
TRBJ1-2 . . TRBV27 TGTGCCAGCAGTTTACATGTGACAGGCTATGGCTACACCTTC CASSLHVTGYGYTF
TRBJ2-2 . . TRBV9 TGTGCCAGCAGCATGGGAGGAGGTGGAAGAGACACCGGGGAGCTGTTTTTT CASSMGGGGRDTGELFF
TRBJ2-7 TRBD2 few TRBV19 TGTGCCAGTAGTATAAACCGTAGCGGGAAGCTCGAGCAGTACTTC CASSINRSGKLEQYF
TRBJ1-1 TRBD1 . TRBV7-2 TGTGCCAGCAGCACGCAGACAGGGGTCACTGAAGCTTTCTTT CASSTQTGVTEAFF
TRBJ2-7 . . TRBV7-9 TGTGCCAGCAGTTTTCCCAATTTACAGGGATATGGGCAGTACTTC CASSFPNLQGYGQYF
TRBJ2-1 . . TRBV5-1 TGCGCCAGCAGTCACGACAGGCCCTCCTACAATGAGCAGTTCTTC CASSHDRPSYNEQFF
TRBJ2-5 . . TRBV5-1 TGCGCCAGCAGCTTGTCCGCCGCTGAGGAGACCCAGTACTTC CASSLSAAEETQYF
TRBJ2-6 . . TRBV19 TGTGCCAGTAGACACAGGTCCTCTGGGGCCAACGTCCTGACTTTC CASRHRSSGANVLTF
TRBJ1-1 . . TRBV6-5 TGTGCCAGCAGTCAAAGACAGTTGAACACTGAAGCTTTCTTT CASSQRQLNTEAFF
TRBJ1-3 . once TRBV4-1 TGCGCCAGCAGCCAAGAGTTCCGGGGAGGCTCTGGAAACACCATATATTTT CASSQEFRGGSGNTIYF
TRBJ2-2 . . TRBV19 TGTGCCAGTAGGAGAGTAGCGGAGAACACCGGGGAGCTGTTTTTT CASRRVAENTGELFF
TRBJ2-5 . . TRBV7-2 TGTGCCAGCAGCCCAGTGGAGACCCAGTACTTC CASSPVETQYF
TRBJ1-4 . once TRBV6-1 TGTGCCAGCAGTGAAGTGGGCGCGAGAGAAAAACTGTTTTTT CASSEVGAREKLFF
TRBJ2-6 . . TRBV2 TGTGCCAGCAGTGAGTACTCTGGGGCCAACGTCCTGACTTTC CASSEYSGANVLTF
TRBJ2-2 TRBD1 . TRBV10-3 TGTGCCATCAGTGAGGATGGACAGGCCGAGCTGTTTTTT CAISEDGQAELFF
TRBJ2-1 . . TRBV29-1 TGCAGCGTTGACGGAGGGGATCTTGGGAATGAGCAGTTCTTC CSVDGGDLGNEQFF
TRBJ2-7 TRBD2 once TRBV27 TGTGCCAGCAGCGGACTAGGAACCTACGAGCAGTACTTC CASSGLGTYEQYF
TRBJ1-4 . once TRBV4-3 TGCGCCAGCAGCCAAACTGCCGGGATCTCTAATGAAAAACTGTTTTTT CASSQTAGISNEKLFF
TRBJ2-1 . . TRBV28 TGTGCCAGCACCCCCCGCCGGGATGAGCAGTTCTTC CASTPRRDEQFF
TRBJ1-3 TRBD1 once TRBV9 TGTGCCAGCAGCCTTGGGACAGCCTCTGGAAACACCATATATTTT CASSLGTASGNTIYF
TRBJ2-3 . . TRBV9 TGTGCCAGCAGCGTCCAGTCGCCAGATACGCAGTATTTT CASSVQSPDTQYF
TRBJ1-1 . . TRBV4-3 TGCGCCAGCAGCCAGTACCGGGGGAGCACTGAAGCTTTCTTT CASSQYRGSTEAFF
TRBJ1-2 . . TRBV11-2 TGTGCCAGCAGCTATGGGGGGGTGGCGACTAACTATGGCTACACCTTC CASSYGGVATNYGYTF
TRBJ1-3 . . TRBV30 TGTGCCTGGAGCGCCCATCAAAACAGGGCCCGGAGAAACACCATATATTTT CAWSAHQNRARRNTIYF
TRBJ2-5 . . TRBV28 TGTGCCAGCAGTTTATTAGCGGTCCGCGGAGAGACCCAGTACTTC CASSLLAVRGETQYF
TRBJ2-1 TRBD2 . TRBV11-3 TGTGCCAGCAGCCCCGGTAGCGGGGTAGGCAATGAGCAGTTCTTC CASSPGSGVGNEQFF
TRBJ2-1 . . TRBV27 TGTGCCAGCAGTTTATCTTGGCAGGTCGGGACTGACTACAATGAGCAGTTCTTC CASSLSWQVGTDYNEQFF
TRBJ2-2 TRBD1 . TRBV5-1 TGCGCCAGCAGCTCAACTAGGACAGGGGCCGGGGAGCTGTTTTTT CASSSTRTGAGELFF
TRBJ2-7 . once TRBV19 TGTGCCAGTAGGGACCGGGAGAGGAGCTCCTACGAGCAGTACTTC CASRDRERSSYEQYF
TRBJ2-2 . . TRBV6-4 TGTGCCAGCAGAGAGCAGGACTACACCGGGGAGCTATTTTTT CASREQDYTGELFF
TRBJ1-2 TRBD1 . TRBV6-5 TGTGCCAGCAGTTCCTCCGGGACAGGGATTTCTGGCTACACCTTC CASSSSGTGISGYTF
TRBJ1-2 TRBD1 . TRBV4-1 TGCGCCAGCAGCCTGGACAGGGGCTCAGACTATGGCTACACCTTC CASSLDRGSDYGYTF
TRBJ2-3 TRBD2 . TRBV13 TGTGCCAGCAGCCTATCAAGCGGGGCTAGCACAGATACGCAGTATTTT CASSLSSGASTDTQYF
TRBJ2-7 . . TRBV29-1 TGCAGCGTTTACGACTCCCGCTCCTACGAGCAGTACTTC CSVYDSRSYEQYF
TRBJ2-1 TRBD2 . TRBV11-3 TGTGCCAGCAGCTTGGACGGACTAGCGGGAGAGGCTGAGCAGTTCTTC CASSLDGLAGEAEQFF
TRBJ1-2 TRBD1 . TRBV19 TGTGCCAGTAGGCCGACAGGGACCCTTAACTATGGCTACACCTTC CASRPTGTLNYGYTF
TRBJ1-5 . . TRBV5-3 TGTGCCAGAAGCTTGAATTTTCTTTATAGCAATCAGCCCCAGCATTTT CARSLNFLYSNQPQHF
TRBJ1-1 . . TRBV6-5 TGTGCCAGCAGTTACGAAGGGGGCACTGAAGCTTTCTTT CASSYEGGTEAFF
TRBJ2-7 TRBD1 few TRBV27 TGTGCCAGTGGGACAGGGGGATACGAGCAGTACTTC CASGTGGYEQYF
TRBJ1-3 . . TRBV5-5 TGTGCCAGCACCAATCCCGGGAGGCGCGTCTCTGGAAACACCATATATTTT CASTNPGRRVSGNTIYF
TRBJ2-5 TRBD2 . TRBV27 TGTGCCAGCAGTTTAACGGTTAGCGGGGGGGCGTACCAAGAGACCCAGTACTTC CASSLTVSGGAYQETQYF